A single sample gave rise to the 14 T cell receptor beta chains below, sequenced in a study of response to subunit inactivated influenza vaccine. TCRdb reprocessed the RT-PCR reads with MiXCR, giving one entry per CDR3 protein. The data show about 650,000 distinct CDR3 sequences, 11% to 15% seen once. The sample consisted of PBMCs from blood, taken 14 to 15 days before vaccination. The receptors come from a man aged 45-65 years who received an inactivated influenza vaccine.

This clonotype appeared many times. This chain joins TRBV29-1 and TRBJ2-3, with D possibly being TRBD1 or TRBD2 (5 bases each). The germline gives CDR1 SQVTM, CDR2 ANQGSEA. There are 13 residues in the CDR3. V was pared by 4 bases and J by 0 bases, with 8 bases between. CDR3 coding DNA: TGCAGCGTTGGGGGGTTCAGCACAGATACGCAGTATTTT. Its translation is CSVGGFSTDTQYF.

This clonotype appeared a few times. The chain is built from TRBV25-1 and TRBJ2-1; 10 nucleotides agree with TRBD2. The CDR3 has 14 residues. Looked up from germline, CDR1 is MGHDK and CDR2 is SYGVNS. The ends lost 2 bases at V and 8 bases at J; junction bases unmatched: 3. DNA for the CDR3: TGTGCCAGCAGTGAACCTAGCGGGAGCCATGAGCAGTTCTTC. Translating it yields CASSEPSGSHEQFF.

This clonotype was seen ten or more times. This chain uses TRBV11-1 with TRBJ2-2, with TRBD1 matching 7 bases. V dropped 5 bases and J dropped 1; count of bases not matched to a gene: 4. CDR3 length: 15 residues. CDR1 and CDR2 from the germline V gene are SGHAT and FQDESV (reference sequence). CDR3 coding DNA: TGTGCCAGCAGCGCCCGGACAGGGAACACCGGGGAGCTGTTTTTT. Translation: CASSARTGNTGELFF.

This clonotype was detected ten times or more. This rearrangement joins TRBV27 to TRBJ1-1; the D gene is possibly TRBD1 (5 bases). Germline V CDR1 and CDR2: MNHEY, SMNVEV (reference sequence). The CDR3 sequence is 14 residues long. The V end was cut by 3 bases, the J end by 1 base, with 9 bases between. CDR3 loop: CASSFGGGNTEAFF. The CDR3 DNA follows: TGTGCCAGCAGTTTTGGCGGGGGGAACACTGAAGCTTTCTTT.

This clonotype was picked up a small number of times. The chain is built from TRBV20-1 and TRBJ1-5; TRBD1 matches at 7 bases. The CDR3 has 15 residues. Germline CDR1 and CDR2: DFQATT and SNEGSKA (reference sequence). V shed 6 bases and J 2 bases; nucleotides not matched to a gene: 10. CDR3 coding DNA: TGCAGTGCCAACCACAGGGGTACTGGCAATCAGCCCCAGCATTTT. Residues: CSANHRGTGNQPQHF.

This clonotype has more than one count but fewer than ten. The chain uses TRBV4-1 and TRBJ1-6, with no clear D. V lost 0 bases to trimming and J lost 2 bases, with 8 bases between them. CDR3 length equals 16 residues. Germline V CDR1 and CDR2: MGHRA, YSYEKL. CDR3 sequence (DNA): TGCGCCAGCAGCCAAGATTACACGACCTATAATTCACCCCTCCACTTT. It is translated as CASSQDYTTYNSPLHF.

In DNA form, the CDR3 reads TGTGCCAGCAGTCCGGCGCCAGTGGGCACAGATACGCAGTATTTT. This sequence encodes CASSPAPVGTDTQYF. The V call is TRBV27, the J call TRBJ2-3, with unresolved D. In germline, CDR1 is MNHEY, CDR2 SMNVEV (reference sequence). This CDR3 has 15 amino acids. V was trimmed by 5 bases and J by 1 base, leaving 13 bases between them.

The rearrangement joins TRBV24-1 to TRBJ2-1, with TRBD1 matching 9 bases. Germline V gene lookup returns CDR1 KGHDR and CDR2 SFDVKD. This CDR3 spans 17 amino acids. Trimming cost V 0 bases and J 4 bases; bases outside gene matches: 6. CDR3 sequence (DNA): TGTGCCACCAGTGATTTGCGAGGACAGGGGTCATACAATGAGCAGTTCTTC. It is translated as CATSDLRGQGSYNEQFF.

The chain combines TRBV6-2 or TRBV6-3 with TRBJ2-2; D is undetermined. V lost 8 bases and J lost 4, with 14 bases in between. CDR1 and CDR2 from the germline V gene are MNHEY and SVGEGT. The CDR3 runs 14 residues. The CDR3 loop is CASYWSLSTGELFF. The CDR3 bases are TGTGCCAGCTATTGGAGTCTGAGCACCGGGGAGCTGTTTTTT.

A few counts support this clonotype. This rearrangement joins TRBV28 to TRBJ1-1; TRBD1 might be the D (6 bases). The CDR3 contains 15 residues. V gave up 5 bases and J gave up 1 base, with 14 bases separating them. Germline values: CDR1 MDHEN, CDR2 SYDVKM. The chain's CDR3 is CASSETGTPNTEAFF. CDR3 bases: TGTGCCAGCAGTGAAACCGGGACACCGAACACTGAAGCTTTCTTT.

This sequence joins TRBV9 and TRBJ2-7; 11 nucleotides agree with TRBD1. This CDR3 is built from 16 residues. The V segment lost 4 bases and the J segment 3 bases; nucleotides outside the gene matches: 9. The V gene's germline CDR1 is SGDLS and CDR2 YYNGEE. The CDR3 DNA reads as TGTGCCAGCAGCCCAGGAGGGGGACAGGGGGTCTACGAGCAGTACTTC. Translation gives CASSPGGGQGVYEQYF.

This clonotype has only a few counts. V and J are TRBV5-6 and TRBJ2-7, with TRBD2 matching over 10 bases. The germline V gene has CDR1 SGHDT and CDR2 YYEEEE. V was clipped by 3 bases and J by 9 bases; unmatched bases: 6. The CDR3 sequence is 13 residues long. The CDR3 DNA sequence: TGTGCCAGCAGCTCCTTAGCGGGAGGATCGCAGTACTTC. Its translation: CASSSLAGGSQYF.

This sequence joins TRBV18 and TRBJ2-7; D uncertain. Germline-derived CDR1 and CDR2 are KGHSH and LQKENI. CDR3 length: 13 residues. Trimming took 0 bases from V and 4 from J, leaving 7 bases between them. The CDR3 loop is CASSPPTRYEQYF. The CDR3, as DNA: TGTGCCAGCTCACCACCGACGAGGTACGAGCAGTACTTC.

In this sample, this clonotype turned up many times. The genes are TRBV27 and TRBJ2-3; TRBD1 is a possible D gene (6 bases). This CDR3 has 16 amino acids. Trimming removed 2 bases at V and 1 base at J, with 13 bases between. Germline assignment: CDR1 MNHEY and CDR2 SMNVEV (reference sequence). The CDR3 coding sequence is TGTGCCAGCAGTTTAAGGGGGACCTCCCGCACAGATACGCAGTATTTT. Its protein is CASSLRGTSRTDTQYF.